This TCR beta chain was sequenced for a study of Graves' ophthalmopathy and Graves' hyperthyroidism. Study outcomes and limitations: The model predicted ophthalmopathy progression with over 60% sensitivity and approximately 72% specificity. The majority of expanded thyroid clonotypes above 0.001 frequency also occurred in blood.

No donor had other autoimmune disease, uncontrolled infection, pregnancy or lactation. What supplied the PBMCs was 7.5 to 10 ml of fresh peripheral blood. Per the germline V gene, CDR1 is SGHTA and CDR2 is FQGNSA. The CDR3 extends over 13 amino acids. V lost 4 bases and J lost 10; bases outside the gene matches: 10. From RNA, the CDR3 regions of TCR beta chains were amplified and sequenced. An initial RT-PCR round employing HTBI primers preceded a second-round multiplex PCR. TCRdb recomputed calls from the multiplex PCR reads with MiXCR, one row per CDR3 protein. This sample yields a few hundred thousand distinct CDR3 sequences, of which 15% to 19% are seen a single time; roughly 7% belongs to the top ten. This clonotype was seen many times. Its antigen is unknown.

This rearrangement joins TRBV7-2 to TRBJ2-7, with TRBD2 identical over 7 bases. The material sequenced was peripheral blood. This TCR was recovered from a woman aged 18 to 35 with stable Graves' hyperthyroidism. The CDR3 reads CASSSGPGTTQYF. The CDR3 coding sequence is TGTGCCAGCAGCTCAGGCCCCGGGACTACCCAGTACTTC.